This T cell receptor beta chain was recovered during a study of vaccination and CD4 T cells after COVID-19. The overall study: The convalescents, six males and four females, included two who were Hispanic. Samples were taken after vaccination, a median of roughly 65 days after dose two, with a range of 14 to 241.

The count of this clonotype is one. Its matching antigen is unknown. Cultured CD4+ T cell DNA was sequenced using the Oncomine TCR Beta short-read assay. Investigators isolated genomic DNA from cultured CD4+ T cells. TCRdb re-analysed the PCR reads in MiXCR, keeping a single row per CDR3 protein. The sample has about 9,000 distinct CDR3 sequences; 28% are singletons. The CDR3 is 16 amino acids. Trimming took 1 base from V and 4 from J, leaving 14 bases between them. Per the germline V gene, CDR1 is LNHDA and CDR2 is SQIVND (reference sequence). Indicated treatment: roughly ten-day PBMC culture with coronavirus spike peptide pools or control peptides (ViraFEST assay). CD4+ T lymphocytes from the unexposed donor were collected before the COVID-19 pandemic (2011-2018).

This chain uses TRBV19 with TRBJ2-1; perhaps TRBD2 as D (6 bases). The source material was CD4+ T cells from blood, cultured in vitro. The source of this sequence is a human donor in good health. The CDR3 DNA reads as TGTGCCAGTAGTATAGGTCTAGTGGGAGGTTACAATGAGCAGTTCTTC. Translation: CASSIGLVGGYNEQFF.